This TCR beta chain emerged from a study of blood T cell repertoires in COVID-19 (dated by TCRdb to the early 2020s). Regarding the research as a whole: Samples from collaborators originated in the United States, Italy and Spain and spanned both the acute and convalescent phases of COVID-19. The prospective study material was composed of cDNA or gDNA derived from T cells, B-cell-depleted T cells, or PBMCs. Deeply sampled blood TCRbeta repertoires from subjects exposed to, actively infected with, or recovered from COVID-19 were included in the dataset. The repertoires were made available in a free public database intended to serve as a resource for research on the immune response to SARS-CoV-2. Samples came from the ongoing ImmuneRACE study (first 160 participants) plus 1,254 subjects from 6 global collaborators. A de-identified subject ID, COVID-19 status, age in years and sex were almost always included in the sample metadata. Where available, HLA class I and class II types were obtained from metadata supplied by the sample provider rather than from assay-based typing.

The germline V gene encodes CDR1 SGHRS and CDR2 YFSETQ. The CDR3 spans 14 residues, from the cysteine through the phenylalanine. Kept here is only the CDR3 DNA, which spans 42 bases and is read in frame from base 1. Trimming takes 0 bases from V and 6 bases from J, and the germline ends sit 9 bases apart. What the research found in general, with its limitations: The amount of clinical and demographic metadata varied by source and participant and was provided uncurated.

The immunoSEQ Assay, a bias-controlled multiplex PCR, was used to amplify TCRbeta CDR3 regions from genomic DNA. Per the authors' processing: The number of nucleated cells in each sample was estimated by amplification of reference gene primers within the assay. To quantify the absolute abundance of each unique TCRbeta CDR3 rearrangement, sequence reads were collapsed and filtered. For each sample, productive Simpson clonality was calculated by taking the square root of Simpson's diversity index across productive rearrangements. Drawn from immuneACCESS, this table holds only the in-frame rearrangements with V and J called that TCRdb kept. Clones are partly lost; checked studies trace under half to an unresolved V gene and leave the rest unexplained. V and J calls and clone size are as listed in that table; D and trimming were resolved from the DNA. The sample profile shows 50,000 to 65,000 clones; around nine tenths of them were found once. 0.9% to 1.2% of the sample rests with the top ten.

Comments on this clone: The target of this receptor is not known. Base qualities are not at hand, and no much larger clone is one base apart.

Whole blood was collected in K2EDTA tubes by collaborating institutions according to the institutions' own protocols. For TCRbeta analysis, collaborator samples were shipped as frozen whole blood, as isolated PBMCs, or as DNA extracted from either sample type. Recombination joined TRBV5-1 with TRBJ2-2; a weak D assignment points to TRBD2 (5 bases agree). The receptor's source is a man in his 70s with acute or convalescent COVID-19. The sample was peripheral blood. The CDR3 is CASSLDPGAGELFF. The DNA sequence is TGCGCCAGCAGCTTGGATCCCGGGGCCGGGGAGCTGTTTTTT.